The text below deals with one TCR beta chain. Its specificity is unknown. Repertoires were generated with immunoSEQ multiplex PCR, while TCRdb's copy carries only in-frame clones and drops some. The table shows about 310,000 clones, with around four fifths occurring only once. Germline V gene sequence: CDR1 SQVTM, CDR2 ANQGSEA. The CDR3 runs 15 residues. Trimming at V came to 6 bases and at J to 5 bases, leaving 13 bases not matched to a gene. The sample originates from a study of cytotoxic CD8 clonotypes in ibrutinib-treated CLL. Overall study: Of a cohort that held roughly eleven relapsed/refractory and around 14 treatment-naive patients, approximately 18 were IGHV unmutated.

Findings of the study overall: Clonality was elevated at ibrutinib response and had returned toward baseline at progression. Sampling time points were not equivalent between sustained-remission and progressing patients.

This TCR was sampled from a human donor with chronic lymphocytic leukemia. The sequenced sample was PBMCs, obtained before ibrutinib treatment. This chain connects TRBV29-1 to TRBJ2-5; TRBD1 agrees at 9 bases. The CDR3 is CSVEPGTGLGETQYF. The CDR3 bases are TGCAGCGTAGAACCCGGGACAGGGCTGGGGGAGACCCAGTACTTC.